Described below is a single T cell receptor beta chain sequence and its context. What antigen it recognizes has not been identified. Base qualities are not provided; no much larger clone lies one nucleotide away. Each donor gave one peripheral blood draw, about 110 mL on average, collected into heparinised tubes. Using a panel that included CD45RO, CCR7, CD25, CD127, CD95 and CD27, naive, central memory, regulatory and stem cell-like memory CD4+ T cells were sorted on a BD FACSAria II. Every sorted population had a purity above 95%. PBMCs were isolated right away by Lymphoprep density gradient centrifugation and were stained directly, without culture. So that batch effects would be minimized, each experiment stained and sorted samples in pairs, pairing one healthy donor with one patient. V is pruned by 1 base and J by 0 bases, leaving 16 bases of the junction without a gene match. Reading the germline V gene gives CDR1 LGHNA and CDR2 YNFKEQ. The cysteine opens and the phenylalanine closes a CDR3 of 21 amino acids. Just CDR3 DNA is preserved here, 63 bases in frame from base 1.

The sample originates from a study of beta chain features in type 1 diabetes (dated by TCRdb to between 2017 and 2018). A note on the overall study: Mean age, gender distribution, total cell number and subset yield did not differ between patients and healthy donors. Across all samples, about 110 million sorted cells were examined, and cell number per subset correlated strongly with RNA yield. In the study, recently diagnosed type 1 diabetes patients and matched healthy donors were compared on the TCRB repertoires of their sorted circulating CD4+ T cell subsets. Regulatory and stem cell-like memory subsets were isolated from only 8 patients and roughly 8 healthy donors, whereas naive and central memory subsets came from all 28 donors.

Study-wide findings and limitations: Sequencing cDNA rather than genomic DNA could over-represent highly expressing activated cells, although activation and CD3 levels did not differ between groups. Type 1 diabetes patients showed a moderate but significant shortening of TCRB CDR3 length in all four CD4+ subsets. PCR might favor shorter templates, but patient and control samples were amplified and corrected together, so any skew would affect both groups equally. Naive, central memory and regulatory TCRB repertoires appeared to be more similar among patients than among healthy donors. Only small numbers of individuals were included in the HLA sub-analyses, which left unresolved whether HLA type had any influence on TCRB rearrangement. At VDJ recombination sites, patients with type 1 diabetes made fewer insertions and deleted more nucleotides, a pattern implying thymic rearrangement abnormalities.

The entire isolated RNA was reverse transcribed using the High Capacity cDNA Reverse Transcription Kit, and thus expressed TCRB transcripts were sequenced. Deep immunoSEQ sequencing was applied to naive, central memory and regulatory T cell samples, giving an average of roughly 3.6 million total reads per sample. Sorted cells were lysed in RLT buffer, and RNA was extracted using DNase-treated RNeasy Micro or Mini kits according to cell number. To prevent cross-contamination, every cell subset was processed on its own, while patient and healthy donor samples were processed together. TCRB sequences were amplified from cDNA with the immunoSEQ multiplex PCR, producing 87-bp fragments spanning the CDR3 region. Sequencing of the amplicons was performed on the Illumina HiSeq platform. Per the original workflow: Synthetic template baselines were used to correct PCR bias computationally, reads within Hamming distance 2 were collapsed together, and singletons that could not be merged were discarded. Reads were aligned against IMGT to assign V, D and J genes, CDR3 length and insertions or deletions at six rearrangement sites. Within each subset, clonotype counts were normalized to sorted cell number, after which true diversity and Gini coefficients were computed with the tcR R package. Repertoire sharing was quantified using the overlap coefficient calculated on TCRB nucleotide sequences. Out-of-frame TCRB sequences from naive cells were analyzed as a proxy for the pre-selection repertoire. The immuneACCESS repertoire file appears here via TCRdb, limited to in-frame rearrangements. These files lack a portion of the clones; in checked studies, under half of the deficit traces to unresolved V genes, and the cause of the others is not known. For V, J and clone size, that table is used; D and trimming come from the DNA. Here the sample has over 200,000 clones; around 9.9% occur a single time. Together, the top ten hold 0.017% of the sample.

This receptor was taken from a man aged 25-40 years with type 1 diabetes. Sequencing used naive CD4+ T cells from blood. The intended sense of this specimen's cell subset or site label: true naive CD4+ T cells. The V and J genes are TRBV4-2 and TRBJ2-3; 10 junctional bases match TRBD2. The nucleotide sequence is TGTGCCAGCAGCCAAGTCCCCTTCAGGCTAGCGGGGGCCCGGAGCACAGATACGCAGTATTTT. It codes for CASSQVPFRLAGARSTDTQYF.